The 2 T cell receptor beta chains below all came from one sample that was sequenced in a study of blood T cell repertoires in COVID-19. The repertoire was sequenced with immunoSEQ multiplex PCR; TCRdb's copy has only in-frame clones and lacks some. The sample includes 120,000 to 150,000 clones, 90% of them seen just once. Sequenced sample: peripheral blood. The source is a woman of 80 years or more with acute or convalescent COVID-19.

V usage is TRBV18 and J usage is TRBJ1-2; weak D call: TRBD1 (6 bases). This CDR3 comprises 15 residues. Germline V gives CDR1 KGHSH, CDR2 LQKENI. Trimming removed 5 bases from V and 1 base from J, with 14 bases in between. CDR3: CASSEQGLSNYGYTF. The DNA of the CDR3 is TGTGCCAGCTCAGAACAGGGCCTCAGTAACTATGGCTACACCTTC.

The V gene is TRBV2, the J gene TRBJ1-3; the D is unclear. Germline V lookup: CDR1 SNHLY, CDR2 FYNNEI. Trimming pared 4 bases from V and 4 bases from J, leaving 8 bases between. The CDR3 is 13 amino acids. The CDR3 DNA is TGTGCCAGCAGTGGACCGGGAGGAAACACCATATATTTT. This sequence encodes CASSGPGGNTIYF.